This entry lists 7 T cell receptor beta chains sequenced from one sample in a study of breast tumors, draining lymph nodes, adjacent tissues. TCRdb called the multiplex PCR reads again in MiXCR, with one record for every CDR3 protein. Counted here are 100,000 to 150,000 distinct CDR3 sequences, 20% to 25% occurring once; the ten biggest clones make up roughly 2.6%. Samples came from axillary lymph nodes draining the breast cancer. The sequenced sample consisted of axillary lymph node tissue. Every receptor here comes from a female donor with breast cancer. Some clones in this sample may be carry-over from other donors' samples.

This clonotype was seen once. A much larger clone is a single base away; this may be a read error. The V call is TRBV5-1, the J call TRBJ2-3; TRBD2 agrees at 7 bases. Germline assignment: CDR1 SGHRS and CDR2 YFSETQ. The CDR3 loop spans 14 amino acids. The CDR3 DNA reads as TGTGCCATCCACGGTCAGAGCGGGATAGATACGCGGTATTTT. Amino acid sequence: CAIHGQSGIDTRYF.

This clonotype was seen a handful of times. The chain combines TRBV9 with TRBJ2-3; D ambiguous. Germline V gene lookup returns CDR1 SGDLS and CDR2 YYNGEE. The CDR3 length is 15 residues. V lost 3 bases and J lost 5, with 16 bases in between. This chain's CDR3 is CASSARSLVGDTQYF. As DNA, the CDR3 is TGTGCCAGCAGCGCTCGGAGCCTAGTGGGAGATACGCAGTATTTT.

This clonotype was counted at least ten times. This rearrangement joins TRBV10-1 to TRBJ2-1; D not certain. The germline gives CDR1 WNHNN, CDR2 SYGVQD (reference sequence). CDR3 length: 12 amino acids. The V gene lost 5 bases and the J gene lost 8 bases, with 10 bases spanning the gap. CDR3 in amino acids: CASSNSRHEQFF. The DNA for the CDR3 is TGCGCCAGCAGTAACTCGCGCCATGAGCAGTTCTTC.

This clonotype was detected ten times or more. V and J are TRBV7-8 and TRBJ2-7; TRBD2 agrees at 12 bases. CDR3 size: 14 residues. The V gene's germline CDR1 is SGHVS and CDR2 FQNEAQ. V gave up 4 bases and J gave up 3 bases; unmatched junction bases: 1. The CDR3, as DNA: TGTGCCAGCAGCTGGACTAGCGGGATCTACGAGCAGTACTTC. It yields the protein CASSWTSGIYEQYF.

For this clonotype: A much larger clonotype is one base distant, so this may be a read error. The chain is built from TRBV6-1 and TRBJ2-1; TRBD2 might be the D (6 bases). CDR3 length equals 17 residues. Germline V gene data show CDR1 as MNHNS and CDR2 as SASEGT. In nucleotides, the CDR3 is TGTGCCAGCAGTGGCCGCCGGGCGGGGTACTCCTACAATGAGCGGTTCTTC. Protein sequence: CASSGRRAGYSYNERFF.

This clonotype was seen just once. This could be a read error, since a much larger clone is one nucleotide away. The V and J genes are TRBV4-1 and TRBJ2-7; TRBD1 matches 8 bases. From germline, CDR1 is MGHRA and CDR2 YSYEKL. The CDR3 is made up of 17 amino acids. Here the CDR3 reads CASSQVGAGGVSYGQYF. The CDR3 region has the DNA TGCGCCAGCAGCCAAGTGGGGGCAGGGGGCGTCTCGTACGGGCAGTACTTC.

With respect to this clonotype: A much larger clone differs by one base, so this may be a read error. The chain uses TRBV6-5 and TRBJ2-1, with D perhaps assigned TRBD1 or TRBD2 (5 bases each). Germline assignment: CDR1 MNHEY and CDR2 SVGAGI. The ends were cut back, 8 bases at V and 3 bases at J, with 11 bases in the middle. This CDR3 region has 13 residues. CDR3 sequence: CASWRGDYNEQFF. In DNA, the CDR3 is TGTGCCAGCTGGAGAGGGGACTACAATGAGCAGTTCTTC.